Below, one T cell receptor (beta chain) is given with its context. Its matching antigen is unknown. These data originate in a study of identical twins. Study-wide points: High-abundance cord blood beta clonotypes had fewer insertions; memory repertoires showed none. Monozygotic twins shared more out-of-frame TCR alpha than recombination models predicted. Excess sharing by twins proved weaker in beta out-of-frame sequences.

CDR1 and CDR2 (germline): SGHDT, YYEEEE. The CDR3 is 15 amino acids. V lost 4 bases to trimming and J lost 1 base; unmatched junction nucleotides: 5. TCRdb re-called the 5' RACE reads through MiXCR, storing one row per CDR3 protein. The data show some 460,000 distinct CDR3 sequences, approximately 15% seen once. These data also featured in a second study, about yellow fever vaccine responses in identical twins.

The sequencing sample was made of CD4+ T cells sorted from blood. This sequence originates from a woman younger than 35 in good health. The chain joins TRBV5-6 to TRBJ2-3; 8 bases line up with TRBD2. The CDR3 is CASSLTSDGTDTQYF. In DNA, the CDR3 is TGTGCCAGCAGCCTGACTAGCGACGGCACAGATACGCAGTATTTT.